A selection of T cell receptor beta chains follows, all from one sample in a study of CD8 T cells in Susac syndrome. TCRdb called the immunoSEQ multiplex PCR reads again in MiXCR, with one record for every CDR3 protein. Of 150,000 to 200,000 distinct CDR3 sequences listed, around 95% were seen once; the top ten hold around 0.12%. Sequencing used CD4+ T cells from PBMCs. These receptors came from a human donor with Susac syndrome. CDR3s include the opening cysteine and the closing phenylalanine or tryptophan. The order of the fields is J gene, V gene, D gene, clone size, CDR3 DNA, CDR3 protein. D genes are given only for firm matches. Clone size is shown for a subset of rows, as once, few, many or a class of expanded clone.

j_gene: TRBJ2-1; v_gene: TRBV4-2; d_gene: TRBD2; abundance: -; CDR3nt: TGTGCCAGCAGCCAAGATAGCTCGGGACTAGCGTATGAGCAGTTCTTC; CDR3aa: CASSQDSSGLAYEQFF
j_gene: TRBJ2-5; v_gene: TRBV5-1; d_gene: -; abundance: once; CDR3nt: TGCGCCAGCAGCTTGGTACGGGTAGGGGAGACCCAGTACTTC; CDR3aa: CASSLVRVGETQYF
j_gene: TRBJ2-1; v_gene: TRBV24-1; d_gene: TRBD1; abundance: -; CDR3nt: TGTGCCACGGAGTCGGGACAGGCTCCCTACAATGAGCAGTTCTTC; CDR3aa: CATESGQAPYNEQFF
j_gene: TRBJ2-1; v_gene: TRBV20-1; d_gene: TRBD1; abundance: -; CDR3nt: TGCAGTGCCCCGGGACAGACCAATGAGCAGTTCTTC; CDR3aa: CSAPGQTNEQFF
j_gene: TRBJ1-5; v_gene: TRBV20-1; d_gene: -; abundance: -; CDR3nt: TGCAGTGCATGGGACAGCAATCAGCCCCAGCATTTT; CDR3aa: CSAWDSNQPQHF
j_gene: TRBJ2-6; v_gene: TRBV28; d_gene: TRBD1; abundance: -; CDR3nt: TGTGCCAGCAGTGCCGGGACAGGGGTTTCTGGGGCCAACGTCCTGACTTTC; CDR3aa: CASSAGTGVSGANVLTF
j_gene: TRBJ2-5; v_gene: TRBV29-1; d_gene: -; abundance: -; CDR3nt: TGCAGCGTTGCGAAGGCGCTCCGGGAGACCCAGTACTTC; CDR3aa: CSVAKALRETQYF
j_gene: TRBJ1-1; v_gene: TRBV30; d_gene: -; abundance: once; CDR3nt: TGTGCCTGGACGGGGGGGCCGAACACTGAAGCTTTCTTT; CDR3aa: CAWTGGPNTEAFF
j_gene: TRBJ1-5; v_gene: TRBV11-2; d_gene: -; abundance: once; CDR3nt: TGTGCCAGCAGCTTAGAGTTGGGTCAGCCCCAGCATTTT; CDR3aa: CASSLELGQPQHF
j_gene: TRBJ2-1; v_gene: TRBV5-1; d_gene: TRBD1; abundance: -; CDR3nt: TGCGCCAGCAGCTTGGAATCTGGACAGGGCTACAATGAGCAGTTCTTC; CDR3aa: CASSLESGQGYNEQFF
j_gene: TRBJ2-2; v_gene: TRBV20-1; d_gene: -; abundance: -; CDR3nt: TGCAGTGCTAGTTCTCCCGGGGAGCTGTTTTTT; CDR3aa: CSASSPGELFF
j_gene: TRBJ2-7; v_gene: TRBV7-8; d_gene: -; abundance: few; CDR3nt: TGTGCCAGCAGCCCTACAGGGTTGCCCTACGAGCAGTACTTC; CDR3aa: CASSPTGLPYEQYF
j_gene: TRBJ1-2; v_gene: TRBV4-2; d_gene: -; abundance: -; CDR3nt: TGTGCCAGCAGCCAAGCCCGGTTGATCAGGCCTGGAGCTAACTATGGCTACACCTTC; CDR3aa: CASSQARLIRPGANYGYTF
j_gene: TRBJ2-1; v_gene: TRBV9; d_gene: TRBD2; abundance: -; CDR3nt: TGTGCCAGCAGACCCGGGACTAGCGGGAGGAGGAATGAGCAGTTCTTC; CDR3aa: CASRPGTSGRRNEQFF
j_gene: TRBJ2-6; v_gene: TRBV9; d_gene: -; abundance: -; CDR3nt: TGTGCCAGCAGCAAGACAGATTCTGGGGCCAACGTCCTGACTTTC; CDR3aa: CASSKTDSGANVLTF
j_gene: TRBJ2-3; v_gene: TRBV6-2/TRBV6-3; d_gene: -; abundance: -; CDR3nt: TGTGCCAGCAGTTACGCTAGCCCCCGGGCAGATACGCAGTATTTT; CDR3aa: CASSYASPRADTQYF
j_gene: TRBJ2-6; v_gene: TRBV20-1; d_gene: -; abundance: -; CDR3nt: TGCAGTGCTGGGGGTCTCCAGGCCAACGTCCTGACTTTC; CDR3aa: CSAGGLQANVLTF
j_gene: TRBJ2-4; v_gene: TRBV14; d_gene: -; abundance: -; CDR3nt: TGTGCCAGTTCCCGAGGGGGGGCCAAAAACATTCAGTACTTC; CDR3aa: CASSRGGAKNIQYF
j_gene: TRBJ2-1; v_gene: TRBV15; d_gene: -; abundance: -; CDR3nt: TGTGCCACCAGCATCGCCGTTGGTGGTGAGCAGTTCTTC; CDR3aa: CATSIAVGGEQFF
j_gene: TRBJ2-3; v_gene: TRBV4-2; d_gene: TRBD2; abundance: -; CDR3nt: TGTGCCAGCAGCCGGGGTAGCGGGGGAGCAGATACGCAGTATTTT; CDR3aa: CASSRGSGGADTQYF
j_gene: TRBJ1-2; v_gene: TRBV28; d_gene: -; abundance: -; CDR3nt: TGTGCCAGCAGTTTGGAGGTCGCCCCGAGGGGCGGCTACACCTTC; CDR3aa: CASSLEVAPRGGYTF
j_gene: TRBJ2-5; v_gene: TRBV9; d_gene: -; abundance: -; CDR3nt: TGTGCCAGCAGCGTAAACGGTAGGGCAGAGGAGACCCAGTACTTC; CDR3aa: CASSVNGRAEETQYF
j_gene: TRBJ2-3; v_gene: TRBV9; d_gene: -; abundance: -; CDR3nt: TGTGCCAGCAGCGTAGACGGAACTAGCACAGATACGCAGTATTTT; CDR3aa: CASSVDGTSTDTQYF
j_gene: TRBJ2-5; v_gene: TRBV7-9; d_gene: TRBD1; abundance: -; CDR3nt: TGTGCCAGCAGCTCCGGGACAGGGGGAGGCCAAGAGACCCAGTACTTC; CDR3aa: CASSSGTGGGQETQYF
j_gene: TRBJ2-5; v_gene: TRBV5-1; d_gene: -; abundance: once; CDR3nt: TGCGCCAGCATCAGAAATGGGACAATGAAAGAGACCCAGTACTTC; CDR3aa: CASIRNGTMKETQYF
j_gene: TRBJ1-2; v_gene: TRBV20-1; d_gene: -; abundance: -; CDR3nt: TGCAGTGCTAGTTTGCCAGATCTATATGGCTACACCTTC; CDR3aa: CSASLPDLYGYTF
j_gene: TRBJ1-1; v_gene: TRBV28; d_gene: -; abundance: -; CDR3nt: TGTGCCAGCAGCTACAGGTCTGAAGCTTTCTTT; CDR3aa: CASSYRSEAFF
j_gene: TRBJ2-5; v_gene: TRBV3-1; d_gene: TRBD1; abundance: -; CDR3nt: TGTGCCAGCAGACTGGGGACAGGGGGACAAGAGACCCAGTACTTC; CDR3aa: CASRLGTGGQETQYF
j_gene: TRBJ2-5; v_gene: TRBV29-1; d_gene: TRBD2; abundance: -; CDR3nt: TGCAGCGTTTCAACCCCTAGCGGGGGGCAAGAGACCCAGTACTTC; CDR3aa: CSVSTPSGGQETQYF
j_gene: TRBJ2-3; v_gene: TRBV13; d_gene: -; abundance: -; CDR3nt: TGTGCCAGCAGCGACCGCGGGGTTGATACGCAGTATTTT; CDR3aa: CASSDRGVDTQYF
j_gene: TRBJ1-4; v_gene: TRBV28; d_gene: -; abundance: -; CDR3nt: TGTGCCAGCAGGCCACCGGGACCGCCGGGTGAAAAACTGTTTTTT; CDR3aa: CASRPPGPPGEKLFF
j_gene: TRBJ2-2; v_gene: TRBV5-4; d_gene: -; abundance: -; CDR3nt: TGTGCCAGCACCCCCCAGTTGACGACGAACACCGGGGAGCTGTTTTTT; CDR3aa: CASTPQLTTNTGELFF
j_gene: TRBJ2-5; v_gene: TRBV4-1; d_gene: -; abundance: -; CDR3nt: TGTGCCAGCAGCCAACCTCAAGAGACCCAGTACTTC; CDR3aa: CASSQPQETQYF
j_gene: TRBJ2-5; v_gene: TRBV6-2/TRBV6-3; d_gene: -; abundance: -; CDR3nt: TGTGCCAGCAGTTACAGGCAGGGAAAGGCGGAGACCCAGTACTTC; CDR3aa: CASSYRQGKAETQYF
j_gene: TRBJ2-7; v_gene: TRBV12-3/TRBV12-4; d_gene: -; abundance: -; CDR3nt: TGTGCCAGCAGTTTGGGACACCAAACCTACGAGCAGTACTTC; CDR3aa: CASSLGHQTYEQYF
j_gene: TRBJ2-1; v_gene: TRBV6-1; d_gene: TRBD1; abundance: -; CDR3nt: TGTGCCAGCAGGACAGGGCAGGGTGAGCAGTTCTTC; CDR3aa: CASRTGQGEQFF
j_gene: TRBJ2-3; v_gene: TRBV29-1; d_gene: -; abundance: -; CDR3nt: TGCAGCGTTGGGGTACGGGGTAAGAGGGCAGATACGCAGTATTTT; CDR3aa: CSVGVRGKRADTQYF
j_gene: TRBJ2-6; v_gene: TRBV6-6; d_gene: -; abundance: -; CDR3nt: TGTGCCAGCCGGATCCCTGGGGCCAACGTCCTGACTTTC; CDR3aa: CASRIPGANVLTF
j_gene: TRBJ2-1; v_gene: TRBV18; d_gene: -; abundance: -; CDR3nt: TGTGCCAGCTCACCACTTAGGGGTCTGGATGAGCAGTTCTTC; CDR3aa: CASSPLRGLDEQFF
j_gene: TRBJ2-5; v_gene: TRBV3-1; d_gene: -; abundance: -; CDR3nt: TGTGCCAGCAGCCTCCGGAAGGGTACATATGTAGAGACCCAGTACTTC; CDR3aa: CASSLRKGTYVETQYF
j_gene: TRBJ1-1; v_gene: TRBV7-9; d_gene: TRBD1; abundance: -; CDR3nt: TGTGCCAGCAGTTCGGTCCAGGGGGACACTGAAGCTTTCTTT; CDR3aa: CASSSVQGDTEAFF
j_gene: TRBJ1-4; v_gene: TRBV15; d_gene: -; abundance: -; CDR3nt: TGTGCCACCAGCAGAGGGTGGCTTGCAACTAATGAAAAACTGTTTTTT; CDR3aa: CATSRGWLATNEKLFF
j_gene: TRBJ1-5; v_gene: TRBV29-1; d_gene: -; abundance: once; CDR3nt: TGCAGCGTCCGCGACAACCTCAATCAGCCCCAGCATTTT; CDR3aa: CSVRDNLNQPQHF
j_gene: TRBJ1-6; v_gene: TRBV18; d_gene: -; abundance: once; CDR3nt: TGTGCCAGCTCACCACAGGGGTTCTCCTATAATTCACCCCTCCACTTT; CDR3aa: CASSPQGFSYNSPLHF
j_gene: TRBJ1-5; v_gene: TRBV11-2; d_gene: -; abundance: -; CDR3nt: TGTGCCAGCAGCTTAAGGCAGAATCAGCCCCAGCATTTT; CDR3aa: CASSLRQNQPQHF
j_gene: TRBJ1-2; v_gene: TRBV30; d_gene: TRBD1; abundance: -; CDR3nt: TGTGCCTGGAGTGTATACAGGGGCGAAGGCTACACCTTC; CDR3aa: CAWSVYRGEGYTF
j_gene: TRBJ2-5; v_gene: TRBV14; d_gene: -; abundance: -; CDR3nt: TGTGCCAGCAGCCAAGATTGGCGGACGACCAAGTACTTC; CDR3aa: CASSQDWRTTKYF
j_gene: TRBJ2-5; v_gene: TRBV4-3; d_gene: TRBD1; abundance: -; CDR3nt: TGCGCCAGCAGCCCATCTCCGGGACAGCAAGAGACCCAGTACTTC; CDR3aa: CASSPSPGQQETQYF
j_gene: TRBJ1-3; v_gene: TRBV2; d_gene: -; abundance: -; CDR3nt: TGTGCCAGCAGTATACACCGGAACACCATATATTTT; CDR3aa: CASSIHRNTIYF
j_gene: TRBJ2-1; v_gene: TRBV20-1; d_gene: TRBD2; abundance: -; CDR3nt: TGCAGTGCTAGAGAGGGCGGGAGGGCCGGTGAGCAGTTCTTC; CDR3aa: CSAREGGRAGEQFF
j_gene: TRBJ2-7; v_gene: TRBV18; d_gene: -; abundance: -; CDR3nt: TGTGCCAGCTCACCGCGTACCTACGAGCAGTACTTC; CDR3aa: CASSPRTYEQYF
j_gene: TRBJ2-1; v_gene: TRBV4-2; d_gene: TRBD2; abundance: -; CDR3nt: TGTGCCAGCAGCCAAGCGGCGGGGGGATACAATGAGCAGTTCTTC; CDR3aa: CASSQAAGGYNEQFF
j_gene: TRBJ1-1; v_gene: TRBV12-3/TRBV12-4; d_gene: -; abundance: -; CDR3nt: TGTGCCAGCAGTTTTACAGGGACTGAAGCTTTCTTT; CDR3aa: CASSFTGTEAFF
j_gene: TRBJ2-6; v_gene: TRBV19; d_gene: -; abundance: -; CDR3nt: TGTGCCACTATACACATCGAGGGGGCCAACGTCCTGACTTTC; CDR3aa: CATIHIEGANVLTF